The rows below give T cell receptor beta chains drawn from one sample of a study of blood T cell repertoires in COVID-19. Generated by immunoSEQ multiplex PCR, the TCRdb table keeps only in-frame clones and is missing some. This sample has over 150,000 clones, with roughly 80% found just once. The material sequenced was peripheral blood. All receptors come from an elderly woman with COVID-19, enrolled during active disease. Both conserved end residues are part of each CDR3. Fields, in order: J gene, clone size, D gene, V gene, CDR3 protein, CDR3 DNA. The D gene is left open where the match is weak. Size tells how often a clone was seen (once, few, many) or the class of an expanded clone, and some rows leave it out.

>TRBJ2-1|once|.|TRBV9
CASSVAGDSYNEQFF
TGTGCCAGCAGCGTAGCGGGAGACTCCTACAATGAGCAGTTCTTC
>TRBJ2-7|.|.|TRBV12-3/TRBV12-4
CASSLRRGYEQYF
TGTGCCAGCAGTTTGCGTAGAGGCTACGAGCAGTACTTC
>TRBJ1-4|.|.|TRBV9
CASSVELSAEKLFF
TGTGCCAGCAGCGTGGAACTATCCGCAGAAAAACTGTTTTTT
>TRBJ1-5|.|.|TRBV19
CASPGQFNQPQHF
TGTGCCAGTCCCGGACAGTTCAATCAGCCCCAGCATTTT
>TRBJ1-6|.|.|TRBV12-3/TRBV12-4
CASSQGSPLHF
TGTGCCAGCAGCCAGGGTTCACCCCTCCACTTT
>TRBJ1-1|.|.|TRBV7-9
CASSLLNTEAFF
TGTGCCAGCAGTCTTTTGAACACTGAAGCTTTCTTT
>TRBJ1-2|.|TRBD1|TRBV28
CASSFAGTGGSYGYTF
TGTGCCAGCAGTTTTGCCGGGACAGGGGGTTCCTATGGCTACACCTTC
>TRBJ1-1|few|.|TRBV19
CALLEGGDTEAFF
TGTGCACTTCTCGAAGGGGGGGACACTGAAGCTTTCTTT
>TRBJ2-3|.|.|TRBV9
CASNPPGAPTDTQYF
TGTGCCAGCAACCCACCGGGAGCCCCCACAGATACGCAGTATTTT
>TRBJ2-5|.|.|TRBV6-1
CASSQEETQYF
TGTGCCAGCAGCCAGGAAGAGACCCAGTACTTC
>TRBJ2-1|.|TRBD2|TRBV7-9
CASSFGTSDEQFF
TGTGCCAGCAGCTTTGGGACTAGCGATGAGCAGTTCTTC
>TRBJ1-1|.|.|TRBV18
CASSPSATTQAFF
TGTGCCAGCTCACCCTCAGCCACTACCCAAGCTTTCTTT
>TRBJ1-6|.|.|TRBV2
CASSDATGNNSPLHF
TGTGCCAGCAGTGACGCGACAGGCAATAATTCACCCCTCCACTTT
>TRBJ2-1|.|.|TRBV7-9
CASSLAVANEQFF
TGTGCCAGCAGCTTAGCGGTAGCTAATGAGCAGTTCTTC
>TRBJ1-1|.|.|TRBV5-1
CASSLLGGVGKSEAFF
TGCGCCAGCAGCTTGTTGGGCGGGGTGGGGAAATCAGAAGCTTTCTTT
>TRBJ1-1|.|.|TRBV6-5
CASTTRGTEAFF
TGTGCCAGCACCACCCGCGGGACTGAAGCTTTCTTT
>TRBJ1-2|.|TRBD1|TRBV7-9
CASSKDRGYGYTF
TGTGCCAGCAGCAAGGACAGGGGGTATGGCTACACCTTC
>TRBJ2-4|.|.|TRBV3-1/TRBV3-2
CASSPVVKLAKNIQYF
TGTGCCAGCAGCCCCGTCGTTAAGCTAGCCAAAAACATTCAGTACTTC
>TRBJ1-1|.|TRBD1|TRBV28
CASSPGGDTEAFF
TGTGCCAGCAGTCCAGGGGGTGACACTGAAGCTTTCTTT
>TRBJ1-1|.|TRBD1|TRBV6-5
CASTRAGTVNTEAFF
TGTGCCAGCACCAGAGCCGGGACAGTGAACACTGAAGCTTTCTTT
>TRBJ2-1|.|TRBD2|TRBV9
CASSGTSFNEQFF
TGTGCCAGCAGCGGGACTAGCTTCAATGAGCAGTTCTTC
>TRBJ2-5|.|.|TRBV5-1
CASSLGGGQETQYF
TGCGCCAGCAGCTTGGGGGGCGGCCAAGAGACCCAGTACTTC
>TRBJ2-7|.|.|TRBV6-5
CASSGGSYEQYF
TGTGCCAGCAGCGGCGGCTCCTACGAGCAGTACTTC
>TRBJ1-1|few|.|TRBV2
CASRPRGTEAFF
TGTGCCAGCAGACCCCGGGGCACTGAAGCTTTCTTT